This T cell receptor beta chain originates from a study of OX40 agonist ivuxolimab in advanced cancers. General notes on the study: Ivuxolimab was a fully human IgG2 agonistic monoclonal antibody targeting the costimulatory receptor OX40 (CD134). Intravenous ivuxolimab was administered to patients every 2 weeks at six dose levels: 0.01, 0.1, 0.3, 1.5, 3 and 10 mg/kg. Among the roughly 52 dose-escalation patients, about 19 had hepatocellular carcinoma, roughly 15 melanoma, 9 renal cell carcinoma and 9 head and neck cancer. In the dose-escalation cohort, 75% to 90% of patients were male, and the mean age was around 65 years with a range of about 20 to 80. Patients were allowed to have had prior anti-PD-1, anti-PD-L1 or anti-CTLA-4 therapy, and approximately 40% of the dose-escalation patients had been treated with checkpoint inhibitors. Partial responses occurred in three dose-escalation patients, of whom one had hepatocellular carcinoma and two had cutaneous melanoma. The purpose of peripheral TCRbeta sequencing was to test whether ivuxolimab changed TCR sequence diversity and led to clonal T-cell expansion. The paper reports the monotherapy dose-escalation portion (N ≈ 50 patients) of the phase I ivuxolimab trial. Paper-wide results and their limitations: In the 0.1-3.0 mg/kg groups, partial responders had among the lowest normalized peripheral clonal expansion, particularly in CD8+ T cells. At doses from 0.1 to 3.0 mg/kg, clonal expansion was seen in both CD4+ and CD8+ blood T cells between baseline and week 6. Low levels of normalized T-cell clonal expansion were also seen in some patients who did not respond. On average, CD8+ T cells showed more expanded clones than CD4+ T cells after ivuxolimab. Antigen specificity was not determined for the clonally expanded peripheral T cells.

For sequencing of the TCRbeta CDR3 region, genomic DNA was extracted from the sorted cells. The immunoSEQ Assay was used to sequence the TCRbeta CDR3 regions. TCRdb's version of the immuneACCESS table is confined to in-frame rearrangements and falls short of the full clone set. An unresolved V gene accounts for under half of the shortfall where checked; the remainder is of unknown origin. The sample records some 100,000 clones, about 90% of which are singletons. The top ten clonotypes cover roughly 0.84% of the sample. On this clone: Its antigen specificity is not known. There are no base qualities to consult, and no much larger clone falls within one base.

Patients with a history of autoimmune disease or receiving systemic immunosuppression were excluded from the trial. Peripheral blood for TCR sequencing was collected from all dose cohorts at baseline, on cycle 4 day 1, and on cycle 7 day 1. The samples were taken from a phase I, first-in-human, multicenter, open-label dose-escalation trial of ivuxolimab. Adults with locally advanced or metastatic melanoma, renal cell, hepatocellular, or head and neck squamous cell carcinoma were enrolled in the trial. Before TCR sequencing, CD4+ T cells and CD8+ T cells from peripheral blood were sorted into separate populations. The trim is 3 bases for V and 0 bases for J, with a gap of 8 bases between the germline ends. The germline V gene specifies SGHTA as CDR1 and FQGNSA as CDR2. From cysteine to phenylalanine, the CDR3 is 14 amino acids long. The read is trimmed to its CDR3 DNA, 42 bases read in frame from base 1.

This receptor was obtained from an adult with an advanced solid tumor such as melanoma, head and neck, liver or kidney cancer. The chain was built from TRBV7-2 and TRBJ1-2, with the D gene call left open. This material consisted of CD4+ or CD8+ T cells sorted from blood, taken in a trial of the OX40 agonist ivuxolimab. DNA sequence: TGTGCCAGCAGCTTCAGCATACCTAACTATGGCTACACCTTC. Its amino acids are CASSFSIPNYGYTF. The full variable domain, completed from the reference TRBV7-2 and TRBJ1-2 proteins outside the CDR3, reads GAGVSQSPSNKVTEKGKDVELRCDPISGHTALYWYRQSLGQGLEFLIYFQGNSAPDKSGLPSDRFSAERTGGSVSTLTIQRTQQEDSAVYLCASSFSIPNYGYTFGSGTRLTVV.